This record covers a single TCR delta chain. PBMCs from patients and controls supplied the genomic DNA for sequencing. Healthy adult blood donors, age- and sex-matched, served as controls. This sample is part of a study of gamma delta lymphoproliferative disorders and STAT genes. Background on the study: The LymphoTrack Dx TCRG Assay amplified gamma chains from at least 50 ng of genomic DNA. Delta libraries were made per EuroClonality-NGS working group procedure.

The CDR3 loop spans 24 amino acids. After removal of 3 bases from V and 2 bases from J, the junction contained 29 bases not matched to a gene. The germline V gene encodes CDR1 GEAIGNYY and CDR2 EKD. TCRdb re-called the multiplex PCR reads via CATT. The sample contains about 3,100 delta-chain clones, 1% to 1.5% of which appear only once. Specimen: blood. The receptor comes from a human donor in good health. The chain carries TRDV2 and TRDJ1; 13 bases agree with TRDD3. CDR3 in amino acids: CACDDSFRTGGYAGRFKSTDKLIF. CDR3 in DNA: TGTGCCTGTGACGACTCTTTCCGTACTGGGGGATACGCGGGACGTTTCAAATCGACCGATAAACTCATCTTT.